These 30 T cell receptor beta chains originate from one sample sequenced in a study of blood T cell repertoires in COVID-19 (dated by TCRdb to 2020 to 2022). The library relied on the immunoSEQ multiplex PCR assay. What TCRdb holds here is the immuneACCESS table cut down to in-frame rearrangements. Part of the clones is not present; checked against another copy, under half of the missing clones reflect an unresolved V gene, and the others are unexplained. Counted in this sample were 400,000 to 550,000 clones; roughly 89% of them appeared once. The ten largest make up approximately 4.3% of the sample. The sequenced sample consisted of peripheral blood. The receptors stem from a woman aged 25 to 39 with acute or convalescent COVID-19.

CDR3 bases: TGTGCCAGCAGCTATGGGGGGCAAGAGACCCAGTACTTC. This gives the protein CASSYGGQETQYF. The V and J genes are TRBV9 and TRBJ2-5, with D tentatively TRBD2 (6 bases). The CDR3 is 13 amino acids. Germline V CDR1 and CDR2: SGDLS, YYNGEE. The V and J ends lost 4 bases and 2 bases respectively, with 9 bases between them.

CDR3 DNA sequence: TGTGCCATCAGTCGCGAATTGACGGGGGGCTACACCTTC. Translation gives CAISRELTGGYTF. This sequence joins TRBV10-3 and TRBJ1-2, with D hard to call. The germline gives CDR1 ENHRY, CDR2 SYGVKD. The CDR3 spans 13 residues. The V gene lost 5 bases and the J gene lost 8 bases, with 15 bases spanning the gap.

CDR3 sequence (DNA): TGTGCCAGCAGTGCCAAAGGACAGGGAGAGGAAAAACTGTTTTTT. Amino acid sequence: CASSAKGQGEEKLFF. This chain connects TRBV5-4 to TRBJ1-4, with 8 bases identical to TRBD1. This CDR3 has 15 residues. Germline-derived CDR1 and CDR2 are SGHNT and YYREEE (reference sequence). J gave up 8 bases and V 5 bases, and 11 bases lay outside the gene matches.

This chain uses TRBV9 with TRBJ2-7; the match to TRBD1 covers 8 bases. The germline gives CDR1 SGDLS, CDR2 YYNGEE. J was trimmed by 7 bases and V by 0 bases; bases with no gene match: 9. The CDR3 loop spans 15 amino acids. The CDR3 reads CASSVGYQGAWEQYF. DNA of the CDR3: TGTGCCAGCAGCGTAGGCTACCAGGGGGCCTGGGAGCAGTACTTC.

This chain joins TRBV19 and TRBJ1-5, with unresolved D. CDR1 and CDR2 (germline): LNHDA, SQIVND (reference sequence). Trimming shortened V by 4 bases and J by 7 bases, and 8 bases separated the two germline ends. This CDR3 comprises 12 residues. The CDR3 region is CASSNMQQPQHF. The CDR3 DNA reads as TGTGCCAGTAGTAATATGCAGCAGCCCCAGCATTTT.

This clone was counted only a few times. CDR3 sequence reads: CASRVKTGGISSRQPQHF. In DNA, the CDR3 is TGTGCCAGCAGGGTGAAGACAGGGGGAATTAGTAGTCGACAGCCCCAGCATTTT. The gene calls are TRBV28 and TRBJ1-5; 9 bases are a match to TRBD1. The trim removed 6 bases at V and 7 bases at J, leaving 19 bases unmatched. CDR1 and CDR2 from the germline V gene are MDHEN and SYDVKM. The CDR3 runs to 18 residues.

J is TRBJ1-1 and V is TRBV30; D is possibly TRBD1 (6 bases). This CDR3 contains 14 residues. V was trimmed by 1 base and J by 0 bases, leaving 9 bases between them. Germline V gives CDR1 GTSNPN, CDR2 SVGIG (reference sequence). In DNA form, the CDR3 reads TGTGCCTGGAGTGGGACAGTCATGAACACTGAAGCTTTCTTT. The encoded protein is CAWSGTVMNTEAFF. The full variable domain, completed using reference TRBV30 and TRBJ1-1, is SQTIHQWPATLVQPVGSPLSLECTVEGTSNPNLYWYRQAAGRGLQLLFYSVGIGQISSEVPQNLSASRPQDRQFILSSKKLLLSDSGFYLCAWSGTVMNTEAFFGQGTRLTVV.

The V gene is TRBV5-4, the J gene TRBJ2-7; D gene unclear. In germline, CDR1 is SGHNT, CDR2 YYREEE (reference sequence). V lost 1 base and J lost 0, with 20 bases in between. This CDR3 is 18 amino acids long. The CDR3 reads CASSLSPQPTSSSYEQYF. In DNA form, the CDR3 reads TGTGCCAGCAGCTTGTCGCCACAGCCTACTTCGAGCTCCTACGAGCAGTACTTC.

The V gene is TRBV11-2, the J gene TRBJ2-7; D perhaps matches TRBD2 (5 bases). The germline V gene encodes CDR1 SGHAT and CDR2 FQNNGV. Trimming took off 4 bases at V and 2 bases at J, with 24 bases between the two ends. The length of the CDR3 is 18 residues. This CDR3 is CASSSWTYDSTRAYEQYF. The CDR3 nucleotides are TGTGCCAGCAGCTCCTGGACTTATGATTCAACACGGGCCTACGAGCAGTACTTC.

The V and J genes are TRBV9 and TRBJ1-2; 7 nucleotides line up with TRBD1. Looked up from germline, CDR1 is SGDLS and CDR2 is YYNGEE. The V segment lost 0 bases and the J segment 3 bases; nucleotides outside the gene matches: 2. CDR3 length: 14 amino acids. For the CDR3, the DNA is TGTGCCAGCAGCGTAGGTGGGACAGACTATGGCTACACCTTC. Its translation: CASSVGGTDYGYTF.

This chain links TRBV28 with TRBJ1-4; 8 positions agree with TRBD1. There are 15 residues in the CDR3. Losses at the gene ends were 6 bases for V and 4 bases for J; bases not matched to a gene: 7. The germline V gene has CDR1 MDHEN and CDR2 SYDVKM. The CDR3 nucleotides are TGTGCCAGCAGCCCCAGGGGGCAGGTTAATGAAAAACTGTTTTTT. It translates to CASSPRGQVNEKLFF.

The sample holds many counts of this clone. This chain joins TRBV6-1 and TRBJ1-5; 8 bases are shared with TRBD1. CDR1 and CDR2 from the germline V gene are MNHNS and SASEGT. The CDR3 runs to 16 residues. The J segment lost 3 bases and the V segment lost 3 bases, leaving 7 bases of the junction unmatched. The CDR3 reads CASSDGRTGNNQPQHF. Written as DNA, the CDR3 is TGTGCCAGCAGTGATGGACGGACAGGGAACAATCAGCCCCAGCATTTT.

The J gene is TRBJ1-4, the V gene TRBV28, with D possibly being TRBD1 (5 bases). CDR1 and CDR2 from the germline V gene are MDHEN and SYDVKM. This CDR3 contains 18 residues. V gave up 10 bases and J gave up 6 bases, with 30 bases separating them. The CDR3 region is CATSRGVGWTHRDEKLFF. The DNA of the CDR3 is TGTGCCACCTCGCGTGGTGTAGGATGGACACATCGAGATGAAAAACTGTTTTTT.

This chain joins TRBV13 and TRBJ1-3; TRBD1 aligns across 7 bases. This CDR3 is 15 amino acids long. CDR1 is PRHDT, CDR2 FYEKMQ, per germline (reference sequence). J lost 2 bases, V lost 3 bases, and 4 bases had no gene match. This CDR3 reads CASSLDRRTGNTIYF. The CDR3, as DNA: TGTGCCAGCAGCTTGGACAGGAGAACTGGAAACACCATATATTTT.

The CDR3 loop reads CARSLGLDRPNQPQHF. CDR3 DNA: TGTGCCAGAAGCTTGGGATTGGACAGGCCCAATCAGCCCCAGCATTTT. The chain recombines TRBV5-3 with TRBJ1-5; 7 bases are shared with TRBD1. TRBV5-3 is recorded as an ORF, its role being uncertain. CDR3 size: 16 residues. J gave up 3 bases and V 0 bases, and 6 bases lay outside the gene matches.

This clone was counted a single time. The genes are TRBV5-1 and TRBJ1-4; 8 bases match TRBD1. Germline lookup yields CDR1 SGHRS and CDR2 YFSETQ. Unmatched junction bases numbered 6, after V lost 2 bases and J lost 3 bases. The CDR3 contains 16 residues. The CDR3 sequence is CASSFDRGEANEKLFF. The DNA for the CDR3 is TGCGCCAGCAGCTTTGACAGGGGTGAAGCTAATGAAAAACTGTTTTTT.

The chain is built from TRBV9 and TRBJ2-7; TRBD1 matches at 10 bases. Germline-derived CDR1 and CDR2 are SGDLS and YYNGEE. V gave up 4 bases and J gave up 3 bases; unmatched junction bases: 7. The length of the CDR3 is 15 residues. This CDR3 reads CASSLGQGRGYEQYF. The CDR3 nucleotides are TGTGCCAGCAGCCTGGGACAGGGGAGAGGCTACGAGCAGTACTTC.

The rearrangement uses TRBV5-8 and TRBJ2-7; maybe TRBD1 (5 bases). The length of the CDR3 is 17 residues. The V gene's germline CDR1 is SGHTS and CDR2 YDEGEE. V gave up 5 bases and J gave up 2 bases, with 23 bases separating them. The CDR3 sequence: CASSGRQKITTPYEQYF. In nucleotides, the CDR3 is TGTGCCAGCAGTGGCCGACAGAAGATCACCACCCCCTACGAGCAGTACTTC.

The chain is built from TRBV4-1 and TRBJ1-4, with 7 bases that match TRBD1. V was clipped by 0 bases and J by 6 bases; unmatched bases: 1. The CDR3 loop spans 14 amino acids. From germline, CDR1 is MGHRA and CDR2 YSYEKL. The CDR3 sequence is CASSQEGGYEKLFF. The CDR3 coding sequence is TGCGCCAGCAGCCAAGAAGGGGGCTATGAAAAACTGTTTTTT.

The chain employs TRBV28 and TRBJ1-2; maybe TRBD1 (5 bases). CDR1 is MDHEN, CDR2 SYDVKM, per germline. V was cut by 4 bases and J by 2 bases, with 17 bases left in between. The CDR3 spans 16 residues. In nucleotides, the CDR3 is TGTGCCAGCAGTTCCCCCTGGGGGGGGGAGAACTATGGCTACACCTTC. Translating gives CASSSPWGGENYGYTF.

The table lists this clone with a count of one. The chain combines TRBV27 with TRBJ2-3, with 7 nucleotides matching TRBD1. The CDR3 sequence is 14 residues long. The J segment lost 6 bases and the V segment lost 7 bases, leaving 10 bases of the junction unmatched. Germline CDR1 is MNHEY and CDR2 is SMNVEV (reference sequence). CDR3 sequence (DNA): TGTGCCAGCACCCGAGCCGACAGGGCCGATACGCAGTATTTT. Translated: CASTRADRADTQYF.

The CDR3 nucleotides read TGTGCCAGTAGTTGGGGGACAGGGAACACCGGGGAGCTGTTTTTT. The encoded protein is CASSWGTGNTGELFF. The chain joins TRBV19 to TRBJ2-2; 8 bases are a match to TRBD1. CDR1 LNHDA and CDR2 SQIVND come from the germline V gene (reference sequence). CDR3 size: 15 residues. Unmatched junction bases numbered 3, after V lost 5 bases and J lost 1 base. The full variable domain, its missing parts supplied by reference TRBV19 and TRBJ2-2, is DGGITQSPKYLFRKEGQNVTLSCEQNLNHDAMYWYRQDPGQGLRLIYYSQIVNDFQKGDIAEGYSVSREKKESFPLTVTSAQKNPTAFYLCASSWGTGNTGELFFGEGSRLTVL.

The chain's CDR3 is CASSSDRRSEQYF. The DNA of the CDR3 is TGTGCCAGCAGCTCTGACCGACGGAGCGAGCAGTACTTC. The chain joins TRBV6-5 to TRBJ2-7; the D is unclear. The CDR3 sequence is 13 residues long. Trimming removed 6 bases from V and 6 bases from J, with 15 bases in between. The germline gives CDR1 MNHEY, CDR2 SVGAGI.

This rearrangement joins TRBV9 to TRBJ1-1; 7 bases fit TRBD1. The CDR3 length is 15 residues. Unmatched junction bases numbered 9, after V lost 3 bases and J lost 4 bases. The germline CDR1 and CDR2 sequences are SGDLS and YYNGEE. The CDR3 DNA is TGTGCCAGCAGCGCGCAAAAACAGGGGCCCACTGAAGCTTTCTTT. Amino acid sequence: CASSAQKQGPTEAFF.

This clone has only a few counts. The chain recombines TRBV6-5 with TRBJ1-1, with 9 bases lining up with TRBD1. The CDR3 runs to 14 residues. CDR1 is MNHEY and CDR2 is SVGAGI in the germline V gene. V lost 6 bases, J lost 6 bases, and 8 bases stayed unmatched. The CDR3 loop reads CASRPGQGPPEAFF. The CDR3, as DNA: TGTGCCAGCAGACCGGGACAGGGTCCCCCTGAAGCTTTCTTT.

This chain joins TRBV10-3 and TRBJ1-6; D is undetermined. V was pared by 3 bases and J by 11 bases, with 5 bases between. This CDR3 has 11 amino acids. Per germline, CDR1 ENHRY and CDR2 SYGVKD. CDR3 protein: CAISDPAPLHF. CDR3 in DNA: TGTGCCATCAGTGACCCAGCACCCCTCCACTTT.

This chain uses TRBV23-1 with TRBJ2-6; 13 bases are shared with TRBD2. TRBV23-1 is an ORF, with its function uncertain. The CDR3 spans 23 residues. V lost 4 bases to trimming and J lost 0 bases; unmatched junction nucleotides: 18. The CDR3 is CASSPDRRTSGGAPGSGANVLTF. The CDR3 nucleotides read TGCGCCAGCAGTCCGGATCGGAGAACTAGCGGGGGGGCCCCAGGCTCTGGGGCCAACGTCCTGACTTTC.

The chain joins TRBV28 to TRBJ2-3, with 7 positions matching TRBD2. The CDR3 length is 15 residues. V was pared by 4 bases and J by 2 bases, with 6 bases of the junction left unmatched. From germline, CDR1 is MDHEN and CDR2 SYDVKM. The CDR3 DNA reads as TGTGCCAGCAGTTCGGGGACTACAGTCACAGATACGCAGTATTTT. This codes for CASSSGTTVTDTQYF.

The chain recombines TRBV5-1 with TRBJ1-2; possibly TRBD1 for D (6 bases). CDR3 length: 15 residues. Trimming removed 0 bases from V and 10 bases from J, with 19 bases in between. Germline loops: CDR1 SGHRS, CDR2 YFSETQ. CDR3 amino acids: CASSLALTGPKDYTF. Written as DNA, the CDR3 is TGCGCCAGCAGCTTGGCCTTGACAGGCCCCAAAGACTACACCTTC.

This clone occurred once. The chain uses TRBV24-1 and TRBJ2-3, with TRBD1 identical over 10 bases. The CDR3 is made up of 16 amino acids. Germline V gene sequence: CDR1 KGHDR, CDR2 SFDVKD. The J segment lost 5 bases and the V segment lost 1 base, leaving 5 bases of the junction unmatched. The CDR3 DNA is TGTGCCACCAGTGATTTTCGGGGACAGGGGAGAGATACGCAGTATTTT. It specifies CATSDFRGQGRDTQYF.